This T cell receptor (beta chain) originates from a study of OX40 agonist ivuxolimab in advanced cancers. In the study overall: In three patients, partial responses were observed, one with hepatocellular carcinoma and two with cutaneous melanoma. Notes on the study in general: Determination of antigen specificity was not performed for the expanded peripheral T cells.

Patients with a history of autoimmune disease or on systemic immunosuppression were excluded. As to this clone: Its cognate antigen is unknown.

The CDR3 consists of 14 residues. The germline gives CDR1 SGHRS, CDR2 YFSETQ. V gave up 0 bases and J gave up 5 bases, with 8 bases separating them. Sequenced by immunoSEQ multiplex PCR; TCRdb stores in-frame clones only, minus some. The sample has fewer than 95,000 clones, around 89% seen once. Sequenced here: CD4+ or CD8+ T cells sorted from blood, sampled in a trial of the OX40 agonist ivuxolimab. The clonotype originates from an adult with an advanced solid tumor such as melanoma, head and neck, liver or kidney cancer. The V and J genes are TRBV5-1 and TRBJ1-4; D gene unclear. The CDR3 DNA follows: TGCGCCAGCAGCTTGGGGCAGCCAAATGAAAAACTGTTTTTT. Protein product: CASSLGQPNEKLFF.